The rows below give T cell receptor beta chains drawn from one sample of a study of Ad26.COV2.S vaccination and SARS-CoV-2 variants. Some clones are missing from TCRdb's copy, which holds only in-frame ones; the method was immunoSEQ multiplex PCR. Of around 450,000 clones listed, more than 80% are singletons. The material was peripheral blood, obtained in a trial of Ad26.COV2.S vaccine versus placebo. The source of these receptors is a person between 18 and 60 years old who received the Ad26.COV2.S COVID-19 vaccine or a placebo. Each CDR3 is given with its conserved first and last residue. The D gene is left open where the match is weak.

v_gene	d_gene	j_gene	CDR3aa
TRBV7-8	NA	TRBJ1-1	CASSHGGVRVLTEAFF
TRBV2	NA	TRBJ2-3	CASSGGLGTDTQYF
TRBV7-2	NA	TRBJ2-3	CASRKDGRGRSTDTQYF
TRBV18	TRBD2	TRBJ2-2	CASSGWTSGRTVTGELFF
TRBV7-4	NA	TRBJ1-1	CASSLNGRRESSAFF
TRBV30	NA	TRBJ1-2	CASPWVEADYGYTF
TRBV19	NA	TRBJ2-1	CASSETAGTYNEQFF
TRBV20-1	NA	TRBJ2-1	CSADRGNEQFF
TRBV19	NA	TRBJ2-1	CASSASGGLKSYNEQFF
TRBV5-1	NA	TRBJ2-7	CASSPGADSGEQYF
TRBV19	NA	TRBJ1-1	CASKGGTEAFF
TRBV7-9	NA	TRBJ2-4	CASSYGTEGNIQYF
TRBV18	TRBD2	TRBJ2-2	CASSSLAGGANTGELFF
TRBV7-9	TRBD1	TRBJ1-5	CASSLGTGLQPQHF
TRBV7-8	NA	TRBJ1-1	CASSLRQRSGIGGVNTEAFF
TRBV11-2	NA	TRBJ1-3	CASSFGGYSGNTIYF